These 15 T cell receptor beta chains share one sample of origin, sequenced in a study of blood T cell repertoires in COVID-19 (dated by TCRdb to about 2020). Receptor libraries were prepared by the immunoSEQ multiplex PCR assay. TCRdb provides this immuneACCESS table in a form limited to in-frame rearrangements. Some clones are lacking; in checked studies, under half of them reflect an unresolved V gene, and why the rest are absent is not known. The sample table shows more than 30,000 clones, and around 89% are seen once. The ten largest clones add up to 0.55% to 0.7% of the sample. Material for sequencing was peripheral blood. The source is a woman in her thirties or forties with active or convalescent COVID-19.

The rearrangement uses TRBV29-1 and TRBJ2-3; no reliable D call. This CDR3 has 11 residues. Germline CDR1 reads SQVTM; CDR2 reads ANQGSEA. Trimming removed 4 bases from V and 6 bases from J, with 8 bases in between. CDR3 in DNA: TGCAGCGTTGCGTTATCTGATACGCAGTATTTT. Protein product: CSVALSDTQYF.

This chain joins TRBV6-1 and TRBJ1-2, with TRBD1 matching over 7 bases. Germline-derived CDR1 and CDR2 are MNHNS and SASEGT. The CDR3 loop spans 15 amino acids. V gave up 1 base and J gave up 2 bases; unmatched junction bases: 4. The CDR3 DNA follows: TGTGCCAGCAGTGAAGACAGGGGTCGGAACTATGGCTACACCTTC. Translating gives CASSEDRGRNYGYTF.

In DNA, the CDR3 is TGTGCCAGCAGCTTAGTACAGGGGAGCTCCTACGAGCAGTACTTC. Protein product: CASSLVQGSSYEQYF. The chain joins TRBV7-2 to TRBJ2-7; 7 bases are shared with TRBD1. V lost 1 base and J lost 0; bases outside the gene matches: 3. The CDR3 consists of 15 residues. CDR1 and CDR2 (germline): SGHTA, FQGNSA. Full variable domain (missing parts from reference TRBV7-2 and TRBJ2-7): GAGVSQSPSNKVTEKGKDVELRCDPISGHTALYWYRQSLGQGLEFLIYFQGNSAPDKSGLPSDRFSAERTGGSVSTLTIQRTQQEDSAVYLCASSLVQGSSYEQYFGPGTRLTVT.

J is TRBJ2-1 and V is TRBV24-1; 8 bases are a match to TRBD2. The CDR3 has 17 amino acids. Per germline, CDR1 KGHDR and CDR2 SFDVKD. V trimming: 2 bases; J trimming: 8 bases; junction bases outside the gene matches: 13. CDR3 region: CATSDWAGSGILDEQFF. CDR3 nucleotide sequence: TGTGCCACCAGTGATTGGGCGGGTAGCGGGATACTTGATGAGCAGTTCTTC.

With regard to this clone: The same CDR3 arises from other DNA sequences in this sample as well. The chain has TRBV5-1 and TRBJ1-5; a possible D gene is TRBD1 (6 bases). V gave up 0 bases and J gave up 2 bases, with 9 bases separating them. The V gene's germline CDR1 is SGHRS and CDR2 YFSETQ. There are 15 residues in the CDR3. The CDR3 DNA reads TGCGCCAGCAGCTTGGGGGGGCTCGGCAATCAGCCCCAGCATTTT. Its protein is CASSLGGLGNQPQHF.

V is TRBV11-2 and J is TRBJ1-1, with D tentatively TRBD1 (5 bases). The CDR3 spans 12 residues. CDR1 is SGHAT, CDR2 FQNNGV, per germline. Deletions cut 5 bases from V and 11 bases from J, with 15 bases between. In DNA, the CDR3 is TGTGCCAGCAGCCCCCTGGGGCGGTCGGCTTTCTTT. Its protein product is CASSPLGRSAFF.

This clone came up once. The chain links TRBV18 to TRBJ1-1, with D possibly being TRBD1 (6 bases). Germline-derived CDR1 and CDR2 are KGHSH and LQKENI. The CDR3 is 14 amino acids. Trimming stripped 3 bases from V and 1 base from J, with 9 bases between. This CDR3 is CASSPGQTNTEAFF. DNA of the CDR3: TGTGCCAGCTCACCTGGACAGACGAACACTGAAGCTTTCTTT.

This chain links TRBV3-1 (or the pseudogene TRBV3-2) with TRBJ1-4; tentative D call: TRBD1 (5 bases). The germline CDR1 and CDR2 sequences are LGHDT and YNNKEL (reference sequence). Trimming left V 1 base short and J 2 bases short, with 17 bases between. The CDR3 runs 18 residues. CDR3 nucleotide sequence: TGTGCCAGCAGCCAAGTCATCGGAGGGGTGGATACTAATGAAAAACTGTTTTTT. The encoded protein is CASSQVIGGVDTNEKLFF.

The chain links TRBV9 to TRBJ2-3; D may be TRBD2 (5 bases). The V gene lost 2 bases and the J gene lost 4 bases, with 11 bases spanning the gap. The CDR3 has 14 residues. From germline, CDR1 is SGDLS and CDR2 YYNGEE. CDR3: CASSVGVGSDTQYF. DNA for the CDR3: TGTGCCAGCAGCGTGGGAGTGGGGTCAGATACGCAGTATTTT.

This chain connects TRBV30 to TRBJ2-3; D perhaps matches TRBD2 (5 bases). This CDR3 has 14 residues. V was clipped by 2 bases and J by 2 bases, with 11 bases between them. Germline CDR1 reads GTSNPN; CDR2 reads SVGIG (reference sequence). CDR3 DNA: TGTGCCTGGAGTCCCGGGAAATCCACAGATACGCAGTATTTT. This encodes CAWSPGKSTDTQYF.

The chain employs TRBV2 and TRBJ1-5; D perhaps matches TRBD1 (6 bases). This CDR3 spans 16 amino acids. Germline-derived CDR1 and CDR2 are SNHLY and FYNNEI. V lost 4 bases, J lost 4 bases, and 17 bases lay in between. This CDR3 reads CASSARDMGLNQPQHF. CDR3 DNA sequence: TGTGCCAGCAGTGCTAGGGACATGGGATTAAATCAGCCCCAGCATTTT.

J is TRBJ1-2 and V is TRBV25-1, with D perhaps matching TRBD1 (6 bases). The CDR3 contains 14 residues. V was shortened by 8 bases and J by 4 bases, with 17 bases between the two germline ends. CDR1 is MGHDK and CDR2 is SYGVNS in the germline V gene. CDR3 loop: CASSEGRGSYGYTF. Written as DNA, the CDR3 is TGTGCCAGCTCCGAGGGCAGGGGAAGCTATGGCTACACCTTC.

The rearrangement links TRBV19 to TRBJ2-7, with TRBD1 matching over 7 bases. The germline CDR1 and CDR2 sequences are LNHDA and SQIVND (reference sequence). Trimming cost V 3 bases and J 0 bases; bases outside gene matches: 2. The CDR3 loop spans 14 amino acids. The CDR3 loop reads CASSITGVSYEQYF. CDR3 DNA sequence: TGTGCCAGTAGTATTACAGGGGTCTCCTACGAGCAGTACTTC.

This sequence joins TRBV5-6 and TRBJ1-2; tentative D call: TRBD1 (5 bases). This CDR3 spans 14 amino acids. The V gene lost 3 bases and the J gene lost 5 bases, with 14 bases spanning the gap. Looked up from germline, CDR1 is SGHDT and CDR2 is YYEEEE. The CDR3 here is CASSWDLAGYGYTF. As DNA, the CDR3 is TGTGCCAGCAGCTGGGACTTGGCAGGATATGGCTACACCTTC. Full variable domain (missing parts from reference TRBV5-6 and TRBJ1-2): DAGVTQSPTHLIKTRGQQVTLRCSPKSGHDTVSWYQQALGQGPQFIFQYYEEEERQRGNFPDRFSGHQFPNYSSELNVNALLLGDSALYLCASSWDLAGYGYTFGSGTRLTVV.

CDR3 loop: CAINAGSSSYEQYF. The CDR3 DNA reads as TGTGCCATCAATGCAGGGTCGAGCTCCTACGAGCAGTACTTC. This chain uses TRBV10-3 with TRBJ2-7, with D perhaps matching TRBD1 (5 bases). The germline V gene encodes CDR1 ENHRY and CDR2 SYGVKD. The CDR3 totals 14 residues. The ends were cut back, 7 bases at V and 0 bases at J, with 13 bases in the middle.